The 13 T cell receptor delta chains below were found in one sample sequenced in a study of γδ T cells in repeated Plasmodium falciparum infection. Bulk repertoires came from Vgamma9/Vdelta2+ or Vdelta2-negative gammadelta T cells flow-sorted from PBMC. TCRdb re-analyzed the multiplex PCR reads via CATT. The table has 80,000 to 95,000 delta-chain clones, approximately 1.5% seen once. The specimen sequenced was gamma-delta T cells from blood. The receptors come from a pool of human donors (malaria-infected and uninfected, not separated).

Comments on this clone: The mismatch at residue 10 between this DNA's translation and the TCRdb protein of a much larger clone likely reflects a read error; the protein shown is translated from the DNA. The chain employs TRDV2 and TRDJ1, with 9 bases fitting TRDD3. The J gene, absent from TCRdb, was called here by matching the DNA to germline. The CDR3 is made up of 16 amino acids. V was clipped by 4 bases and J by 1 base; unmatched bases: 9. CDR1 GEAIGNYY and CDR2 EKD come from the germline V gene. The CDR3 nucleotides are TGTGCCTGTGAGCACCTCACTGGGGGAGGCACCGATAAACTCATCTTT. This encodes CACEHLTGGGTDKLIF.

This clone was recorded at least ten times. The sample holds other DNA sequences that translate to the same CDR3. The rearrangement links TRDV1 to TRDJ1; 9 nucleotides match TRDD3. The germline V gene encodes CDR1 TSWWSYY and CDR2 QGS. This CDR3 is built from 17 residues. J lost 4 bases, V lost 1 base, and 10 bases had no gene match. CDR3 in DNA: TGTGCTCTTGGGGAACCCTCTCTAGGGGGATACAACGATAAACTCATCTTT. This encodes CALGEPSLGGYNDKLIF.

This clone occurred a few times. This is likely an artifact of a read error, given a far larger clone one base away. At the DNA level, this CDR3 is encoded by other sequences in the same sample as well. J is TRDJ3 and V is TRDV2; D gene ambiguous. As TCRdb names no J gene, one was assigned here on the basis of a DNA match to germline. CDR1 is GEAIGNYY and CDR2 is EKD in the germline V gene. The CDR3 runs to 11 residues. CDR3 loop: CACDTSSEMFF. The DNA for the CDR3 is TGCGCCTGTGACACCTCATCTGAGATGTTTTTC.

The sample holds a few counts of this clone. This likely stems from a read error, as it lies one base from a far larger clone. Other DNA sequences in this sample translate to the same CDR3. CDR3 coding DNA: TGTGCCTGTGACAAATATTGGGGGAGACACGATAAACTCATCTTT. Its protein product is CACDKYWGRHDKLIF. This chain uses TRDV2 with TRDJ1; 7 nucleotides line up with TRDD3. Here the J gene was assigned by germline matching of the DNA, as TCRdb has none. This CDR3 is built from 15 residues. CDR1 and CDR2 (germline): GEAIGNYY, EKD. Germline trimming cut 2 bases from V and 4 bases from J; bases unmatched to any gene: 9.

In the case of this clone: This sequence is one base from a far larger clone and is likely a read error. Other DNA sequences from this sample encode an identical CDR3 as well. There is no J gene call, but TRDV1 is given as the V gene; the D call TRDD3 from the table was never checked on the DNA. Germline loops: CDR1 TSWWSYY, CDR2 QGS. The CDR3 contains 15 residues. CDR3 residues: CALSYPPGDTDKLIF. The CDR3 DNA reads as TGTGCTCTTAGCTACCCCCCTGGGGATACGGATAAGCTCATCTTT.

This clone was counted a few times. The protein given by TCRdb reflects a much larger clone and differs at residue 14 from this DNA's translation, likely from a read error; the protein shown is the DNA's translation. CDR3: CACDIVPLGIEASRDTRQMFF. DNA for the CDR3: TGTGCCTGTGACATCGTCCCTTTGGGGATAGAAGCCTCCCGGGACACCCGACAGATGTTTTTC. V usage is TRDV2 and J usage is TRDJ3; 7 bases map to TRDD3. TCRdb carries no J gene annotation; the J gene was assigned here by matching the DNA with germline. CDR1 and CDR2 (germline): GEAIGNYY, EKD. This CDR3 spans 21 amino acids.

This clone was recorded at least ten times. This chain connects TRDV2 to TRDJ2; 10 positions match TRDD3. The J gene is not listed in TCRdb, so it was assigned here from a DNA match to germline. The CDR3 loop spans 19 amino acids. Germline V gives CDR1 GEAIGNYY, CDR2 EKD. V lost 0 bases, J lost 4 bases, and 13 bases stayed unmatched. CDR3 nucleotide sequence: TGTGCCTGTGACACCGTTCCTATATCGATGGGGGATACGACAGCACAACTCTTCTTT. Amino acid sequence: CACDTVPISMGDTTAQLFF.

This clone was counted a few times. TCRdb assigns this DNA the protein of a much larger clone, which departs from its translation at residue 21; this likely reflects a read error, and the protein shown comes from translating the DNA. For the V gene the call is TRDV2; the J gene has no call; TRDD3 is the table's D call, not checked against the DNA. The CDR3 spans 23 residues. Germline V gives CDR1 GEAIGNYY, CDR2 EKD. The CDR3 spells CACDPLPTRIPTAKSWDTRQVFF. In nucleotides, the CDR3 is TGTGCCTGTGACCCACTTCCTACGAGGATACCCACAGCTAAGTCCTGGGACACCCGACAGGTGTTTTTC.

In this sample, this clone turned up many times. The chain has TRDV1 and TRDJ1, with unresolved D. Germline lookup yields CDR1 TSWWSYY and CDR2 QGS. V was cut by 4 bases and J by 5 bases, with 17 bases left in between. The CDR3 loop spans 15 amino acids. CDR3 region: CALGGVFGTRDKLIF. The DNA for the CDR3 is TGTGCTCTTGGGGGAGTCTTTGGGACCCGGGATAAACTCATCTTT.

Note on this clone: TCRdb attributes to this sequence the protein of a much larger clone, which differs from the DNA translation at residue 8; a read error is likely, and the protein displayed is translated from the DNA. The V and J genes are TRDV1 and TRDJ1; TRDD3 matches 13 bases. As TCRdb names no J gene, one was assigned here on the basis of a DNA match to germline. CDR1 is TSWWSYY and CDR2 is QGS in the germline V gene. There are 20 residues in the CDR3. Trimming at V came to 7 bases and at J to 0 bases, leaving 17 bases not matched to a gene. The CDR3, as DNA: TGTGCTCTTGACCAACGTAACACTGGGGGATACGGGGTGGACACCGATAAACTCATCTTT. Its translation: CALDQRNTGGYGVDTDKLIF.

Regarding this clone: This DNA's translation and the protein TCRdb lists, from a much larger clone, do not match at residue 7, likely due to a read error; the protein shown is translated from the DNA. This rearrangement joins TRDV1 to TRDJ1; 13 nucleotides match TRDD3. TCRdb leaves out the J gene; it was filled in here by matching the DNA to germline. The CDR3 extends over 23 amino acids. The V gene's germline CDR1 is TSWWSYY and CDR2 QGS. The trim removed 3 bases at V and 0 bases at J, leaving 22 bases unmatched. DNA for the CDR3: TGTGCTCTTGGGGACCCGGCCCCATCCCGTACTGGGGGATACGCGGGGTACACCGATAAACTCATCTTT. This translates into CALGDPAPSRTGGYAGYTDKLIF.

In the case of this clone: This DNA translates differently at residue 10 from the TCRdb protein, which is that of a much larger clone; a read error is likely, and the protein shown is the DNA's own translation. This sequence joins TRDV2 and TRDJ3; 10 bases are a match to TRDD3. The J gene comes from matching the DNA to germline here; TCRdb lacks it. The CDR3 consists of 17 residues. From germline, CDR1 is GEAIGNYY and CDR2 EKD. CDR3 in amino acids: CACDSTGGSSDTRQMFF. The CDR3 region has the DNA TGTGCCTGTGACTCTACTGGGGGATCCTCGGACACCCGACAGATGTTTTTC.

On this clone itself: Other nucleotide sequences in the sample specify the same CDR3. V and J are TRDV1 and TRDJ1, with TRDD3 identical over 11 bases. Since TCRdb gives no J gene, matching the DNA to germline was used here to assign it. The V gene's germline CDR1 is TSWWSYY and CDR2 QGS. The J segment lost 7 bases and the V segment lost 5 bases, leaving 21 bases of the junction unmatched. This CDR3 is 19 amino acids long. The CDR3 here is CALGSRGSYAVLGDIKLIF. Written as DNA, the CDR3 is TGTGCTCTTGGGTCTAGGGGTTCCTACGCCGTACTGGGGGATATTAAACTCATCTTT.